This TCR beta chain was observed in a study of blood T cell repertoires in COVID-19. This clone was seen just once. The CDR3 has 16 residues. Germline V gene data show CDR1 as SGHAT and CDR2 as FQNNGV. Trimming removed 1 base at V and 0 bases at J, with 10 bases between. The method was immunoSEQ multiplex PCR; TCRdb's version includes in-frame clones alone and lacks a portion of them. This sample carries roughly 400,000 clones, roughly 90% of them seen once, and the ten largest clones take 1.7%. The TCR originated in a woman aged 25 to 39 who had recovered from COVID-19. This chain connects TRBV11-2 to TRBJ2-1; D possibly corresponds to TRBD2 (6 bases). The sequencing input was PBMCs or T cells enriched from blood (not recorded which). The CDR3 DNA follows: TGTGCCAGCAGCTTAGGAGGGAGGAGCTCCTACAATGAGCAGTTCTTC. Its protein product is CASSLGGRSSYNEQFF. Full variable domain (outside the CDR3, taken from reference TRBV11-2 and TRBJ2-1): EAGVAQSPRYKIIEKRQSVAFWCNPISGHATLYWYQQILGQGPKLLIQFQNNGVVDDSQLPKDRFSAERLKGVDSTLKIQPAKLEDSAVYLCASSLGGRSSYNEQFFGPGTRLTVL.